Here is one T cell receptor beta chain with its context. Its antigen is as yet unknown. TCRdb's table, derived via immunoSEQ multiplex PCR, lists solely in-frame clones and lacks some. Among 70,000 or so clones listed, 70% to 80% were seen once. Germline V gene lookup returns CDR1 SGHAT and CDR2 FQNNGV. V was pared by 8 bases and J by 6 bases, with 16 bases between. The CDR3 sequence is 14 residues long. The data stem from a study of T cell responses to AZD1222 COVID-19 vaccine. Study-wide results and caveats: Vaccine-related CD4 TCRs covered spike, predominating at 160-218 and 743-854. The breadth and depth of Spike-specific TCRs increased once two AZD1222 doses had been given. Unmutated regions of variants are reportedly targeted by nearly half of spike-specific TCRs.

This sequence originates from an adult in good health. The sequencing here drew on peripheral blood, taken on day 0 of MenACWY control vaccination. The chain has TRBV11-2 and TRBJ2-2, with D possibly matching TRBD2 (7 bases). Written as DNA, the CDR3 is TGTGCCAGCCCTGGGGGGGGCCCCGCCGGGGAGCTGTTTTTT. Amino acid sequence: CASPGGGPAGELFF.